Below are 3 T cell receptor beta chains sequenced from a single sample in a study of human CD8 memory T cell subsets. UMI-labeled 5' RACE yielded the TCR beta libraries. Each CDR3 protein gets one entry in TCRdb, which reprocessed the 5' RACE reads and gives no DNA. This table holds around 4,300 distinct CDR3 sequences. Sequencing was performed on CD8+ effector memory T cells (TEM) sorted from PBMCs. As for subset: effector memory CD8 T cells, CCR7- CD45RO+ CD95+. The receptors stem from a human donor in good health.

V and J are TRBV6-2 or TRBV6-3 and TRBJ2-1. Germline V gene sequence: CDR1 MNHEY, CDR2 SVGEGT. This CDR3 has 14 residues. CDR3: CASSYSSGYNEQFF.

The chain links TRBV7-9 to TRBJ2-1; the D call from TCRdb, TRBD1, cannot be confirmed without DNA. Germline loops: CDR1 SEHNR, CDR2 FQNEAQ (reference sequence). This CDR3 is built from 14 residues. The CDR3: CASSPQDSYNEQFF.

The chain carries TRBV20-1 and TRBJ1-1; the TCRdb D gene call, TRBD1, has no DNA to confirm it. This CDR3 spans 15 amino acids. Per germline, CDR1 DFQATT and CDR2 SNEGSKA (reference sequence). CDR3: CSAIPRGGSHTEAFF.